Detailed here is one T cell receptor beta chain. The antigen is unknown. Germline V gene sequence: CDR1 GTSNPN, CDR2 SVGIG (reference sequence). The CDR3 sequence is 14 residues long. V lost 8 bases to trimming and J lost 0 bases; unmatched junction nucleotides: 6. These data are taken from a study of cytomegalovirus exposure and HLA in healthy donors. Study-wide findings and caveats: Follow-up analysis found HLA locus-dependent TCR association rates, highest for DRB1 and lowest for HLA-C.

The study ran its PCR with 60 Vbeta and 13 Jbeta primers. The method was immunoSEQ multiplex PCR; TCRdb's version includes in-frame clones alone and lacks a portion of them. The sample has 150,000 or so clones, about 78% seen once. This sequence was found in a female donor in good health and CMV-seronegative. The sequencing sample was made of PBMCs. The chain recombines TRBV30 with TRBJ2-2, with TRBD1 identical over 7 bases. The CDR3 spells CARDRLSNTGELFF. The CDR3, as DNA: TGTGCCCGGGACAGACTCTCGAACACCGGGGAGCTGTTTTTT.